The entry below describes one T cell receptor beta chain. Original methodology: Nucleated cell counts were estimated from reference gene primer amplification. Some clones are missing from TCRdb's copy, which holds only in-frame ones; the method was immunoSEQ multiplex PCR. V and J calls plus clone size are reproduced from that table; the DNA served to infer D and trimming. The sample shows some 55,000 clones, more than 75% of them seen only once. This entry is derived from a study of blood T cell repertoires in COVID-19. Overall study context: Both acute and convalescent COVID-19 samples were obtained from the United States, Italy and Spain. T cells, B-cell-depleted T cells, or PBMCs provided the cDNA or gDNA that served as material.

Looked up from germline, CDR1 is LGHNA and CDR2 is YSLEER. The CDR3 covers 13 residues. The ends were cut back, 4 bases at V and 6 bases at J, with 12 bases in the middle. The chain employs TRBV4-3 and TRBJ1-2; no clear D gene. The sequenced sample consisted of peripheral blood. The sequence was obtained from a man aged 55-75 years with acute or convalescent COVID-19. CDR3 region: CASSRASFDGYTF. The CDR3 bases are TGCGCCAGCAGCCGAGCTAGTTTTGATGGCTACACCTTC.